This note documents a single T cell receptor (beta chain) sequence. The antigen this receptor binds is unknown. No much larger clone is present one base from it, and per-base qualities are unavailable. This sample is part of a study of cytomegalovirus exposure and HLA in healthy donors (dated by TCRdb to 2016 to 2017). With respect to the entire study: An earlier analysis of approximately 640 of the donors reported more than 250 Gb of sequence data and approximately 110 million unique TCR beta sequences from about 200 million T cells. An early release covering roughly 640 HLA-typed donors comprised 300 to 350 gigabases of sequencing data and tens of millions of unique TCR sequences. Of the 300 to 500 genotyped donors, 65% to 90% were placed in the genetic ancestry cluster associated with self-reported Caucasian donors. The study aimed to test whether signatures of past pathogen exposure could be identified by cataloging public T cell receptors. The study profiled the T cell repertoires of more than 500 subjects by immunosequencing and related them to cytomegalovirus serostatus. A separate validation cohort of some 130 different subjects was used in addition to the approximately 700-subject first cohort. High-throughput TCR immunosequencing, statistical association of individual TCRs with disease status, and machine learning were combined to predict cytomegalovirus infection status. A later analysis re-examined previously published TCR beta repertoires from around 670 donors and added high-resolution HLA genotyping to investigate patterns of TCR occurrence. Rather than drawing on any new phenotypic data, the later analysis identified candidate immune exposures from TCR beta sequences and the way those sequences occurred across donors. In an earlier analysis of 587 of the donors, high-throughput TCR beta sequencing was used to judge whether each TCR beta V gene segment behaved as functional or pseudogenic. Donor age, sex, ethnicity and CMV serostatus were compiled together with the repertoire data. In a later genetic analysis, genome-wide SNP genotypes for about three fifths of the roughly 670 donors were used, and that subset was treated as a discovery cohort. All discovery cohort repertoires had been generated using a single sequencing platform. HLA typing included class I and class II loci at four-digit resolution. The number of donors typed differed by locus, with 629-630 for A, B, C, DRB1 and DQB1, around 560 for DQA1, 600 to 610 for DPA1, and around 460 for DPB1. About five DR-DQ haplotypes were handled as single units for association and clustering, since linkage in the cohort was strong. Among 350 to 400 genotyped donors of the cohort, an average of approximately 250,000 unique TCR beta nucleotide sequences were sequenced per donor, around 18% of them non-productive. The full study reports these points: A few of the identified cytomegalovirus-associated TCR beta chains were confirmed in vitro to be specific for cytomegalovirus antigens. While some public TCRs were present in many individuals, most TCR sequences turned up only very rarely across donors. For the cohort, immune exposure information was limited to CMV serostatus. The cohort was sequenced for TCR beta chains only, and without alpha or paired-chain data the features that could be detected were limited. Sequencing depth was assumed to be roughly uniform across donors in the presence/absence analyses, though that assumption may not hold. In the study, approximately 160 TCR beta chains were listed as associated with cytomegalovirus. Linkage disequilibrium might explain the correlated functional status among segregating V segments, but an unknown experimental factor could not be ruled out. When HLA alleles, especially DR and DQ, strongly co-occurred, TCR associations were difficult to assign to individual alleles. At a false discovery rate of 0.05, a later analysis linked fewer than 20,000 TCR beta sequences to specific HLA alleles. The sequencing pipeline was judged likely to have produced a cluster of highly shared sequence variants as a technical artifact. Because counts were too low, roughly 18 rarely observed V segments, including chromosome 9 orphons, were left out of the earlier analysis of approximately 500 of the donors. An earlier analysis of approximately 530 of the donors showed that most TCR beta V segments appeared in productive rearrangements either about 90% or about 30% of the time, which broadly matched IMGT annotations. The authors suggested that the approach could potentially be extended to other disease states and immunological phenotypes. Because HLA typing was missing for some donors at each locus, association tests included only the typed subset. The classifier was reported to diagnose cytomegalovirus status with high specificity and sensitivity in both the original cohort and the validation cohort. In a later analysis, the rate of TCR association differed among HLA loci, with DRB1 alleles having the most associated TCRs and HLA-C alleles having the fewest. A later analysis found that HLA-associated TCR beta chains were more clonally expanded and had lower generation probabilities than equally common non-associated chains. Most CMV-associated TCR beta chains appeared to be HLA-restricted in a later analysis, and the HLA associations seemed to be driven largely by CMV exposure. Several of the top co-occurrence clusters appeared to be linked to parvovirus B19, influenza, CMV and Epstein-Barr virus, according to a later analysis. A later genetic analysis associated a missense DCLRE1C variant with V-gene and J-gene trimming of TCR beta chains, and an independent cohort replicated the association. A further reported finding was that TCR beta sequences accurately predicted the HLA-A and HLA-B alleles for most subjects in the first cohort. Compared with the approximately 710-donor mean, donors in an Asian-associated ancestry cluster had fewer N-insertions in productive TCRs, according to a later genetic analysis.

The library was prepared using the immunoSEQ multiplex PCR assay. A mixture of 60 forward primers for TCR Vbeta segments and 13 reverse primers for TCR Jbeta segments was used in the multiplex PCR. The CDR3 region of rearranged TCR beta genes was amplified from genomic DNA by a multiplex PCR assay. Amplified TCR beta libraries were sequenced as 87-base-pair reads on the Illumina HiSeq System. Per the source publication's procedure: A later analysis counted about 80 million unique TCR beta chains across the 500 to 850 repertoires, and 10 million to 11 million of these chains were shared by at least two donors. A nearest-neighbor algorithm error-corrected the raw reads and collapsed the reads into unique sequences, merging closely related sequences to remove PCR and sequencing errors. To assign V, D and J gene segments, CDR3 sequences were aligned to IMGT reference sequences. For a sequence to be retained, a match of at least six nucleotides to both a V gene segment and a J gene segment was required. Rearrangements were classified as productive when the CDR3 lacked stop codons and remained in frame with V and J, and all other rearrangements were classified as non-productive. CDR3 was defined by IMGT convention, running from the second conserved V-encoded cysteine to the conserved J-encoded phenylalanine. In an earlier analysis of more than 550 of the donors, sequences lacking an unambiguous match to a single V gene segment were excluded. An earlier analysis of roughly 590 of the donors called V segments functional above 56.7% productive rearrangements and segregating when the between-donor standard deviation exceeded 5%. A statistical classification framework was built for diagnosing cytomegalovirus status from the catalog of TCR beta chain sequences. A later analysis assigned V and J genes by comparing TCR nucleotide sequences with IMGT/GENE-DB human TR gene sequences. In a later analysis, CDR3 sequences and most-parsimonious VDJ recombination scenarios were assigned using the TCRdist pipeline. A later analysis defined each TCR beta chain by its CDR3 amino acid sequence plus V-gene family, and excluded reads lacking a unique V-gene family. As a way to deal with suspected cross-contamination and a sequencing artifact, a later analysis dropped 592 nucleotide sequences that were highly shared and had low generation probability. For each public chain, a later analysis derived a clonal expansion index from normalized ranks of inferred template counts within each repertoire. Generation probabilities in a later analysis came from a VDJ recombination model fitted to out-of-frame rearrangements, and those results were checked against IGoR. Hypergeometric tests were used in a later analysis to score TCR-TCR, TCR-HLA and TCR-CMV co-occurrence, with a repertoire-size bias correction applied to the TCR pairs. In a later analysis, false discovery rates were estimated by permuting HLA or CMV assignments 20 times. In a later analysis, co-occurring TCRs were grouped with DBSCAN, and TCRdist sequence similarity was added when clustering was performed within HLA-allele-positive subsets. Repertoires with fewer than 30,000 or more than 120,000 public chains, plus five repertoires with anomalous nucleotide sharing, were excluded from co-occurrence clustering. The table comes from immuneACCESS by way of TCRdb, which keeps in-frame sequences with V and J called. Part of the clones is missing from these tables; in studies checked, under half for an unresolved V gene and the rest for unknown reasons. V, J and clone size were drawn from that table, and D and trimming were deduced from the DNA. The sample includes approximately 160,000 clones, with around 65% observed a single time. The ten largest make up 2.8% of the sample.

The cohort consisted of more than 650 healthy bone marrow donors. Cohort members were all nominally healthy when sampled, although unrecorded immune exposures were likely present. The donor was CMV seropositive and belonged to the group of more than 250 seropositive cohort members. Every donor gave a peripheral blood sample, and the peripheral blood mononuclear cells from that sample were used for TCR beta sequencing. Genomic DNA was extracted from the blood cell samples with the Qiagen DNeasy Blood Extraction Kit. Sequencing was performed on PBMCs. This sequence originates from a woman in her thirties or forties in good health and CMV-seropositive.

The CDR3 protein sequence reads: CASSSGQTITEAFF. The nucleotide sequence is given as TGTGCCAGCAGCTCCGGACAGACGATCACTGAAGCTTTCTTT. The chain is assembled from TRBV28 and TRBJ1-1; a tentative D call is TRBD1 (6 bases match). Trimming costs V 6 bases and J 4 bases, and their ends lie 15 bases apart. From a lookup of the germline V gene, CDR1 and CDR2 are MDHEN and SYDVKM. The CDR3 goes from the cysteine to the phenylalanine over 14 residues. Solely the CDR3 DNA is kept, with 42 bases framed from the first base.